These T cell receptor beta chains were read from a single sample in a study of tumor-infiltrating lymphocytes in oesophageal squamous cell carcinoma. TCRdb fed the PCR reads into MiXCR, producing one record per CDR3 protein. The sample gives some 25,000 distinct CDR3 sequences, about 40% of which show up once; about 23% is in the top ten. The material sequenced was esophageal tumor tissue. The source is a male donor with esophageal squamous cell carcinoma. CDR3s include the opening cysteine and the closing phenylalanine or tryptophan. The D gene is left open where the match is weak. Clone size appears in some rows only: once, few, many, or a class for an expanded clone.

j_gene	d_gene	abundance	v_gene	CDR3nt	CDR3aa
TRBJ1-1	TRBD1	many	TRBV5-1	TGCGCCAGCAGCTCAGGGGGCTCGGAAGCTTTCTTT	CASSSGGSEAFF
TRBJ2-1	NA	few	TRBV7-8	TGTGCCAGCAGCTTGGCCTCCTACAATGAGCAGTTCTTC	CASSLASYNEQFF
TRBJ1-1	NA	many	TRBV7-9	TGTGCCAGCAGCCCTTCTTCGGGGGTGAACACTGAAGCTTTCTTT	CASSPSSGVNTEAFF
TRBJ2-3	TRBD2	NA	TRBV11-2	TGTGCCAGCAGCCCATACCGATTCGGGGGGGTTAGCACAGATACGCAGTATTTT	CASSPYRFGGVSTDTQYF
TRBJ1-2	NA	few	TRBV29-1	TGCAGCGTTGTGAAAGGGAATGGCTACACCTTC	CSVVKGNGYTF
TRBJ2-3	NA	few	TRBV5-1	TGCGCCAGCAGCTTCGGGGACTCAGATACGCAGTATTTT	CASSFGDSDTQYF
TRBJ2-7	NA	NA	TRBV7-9	TGTGCCAGCGAAGCCAGGAGTTCTTACGAGCAGTACTTC	CASEARSSYEQYF
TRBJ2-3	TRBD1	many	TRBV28	TGTGCCAGCAGGACGACAGGGCCTAGCACAGATACGCAGTATTTT	CASRTTGPSTDTQYF
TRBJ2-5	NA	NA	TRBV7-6	TGTGCTAGCAGCAGGGGTTCGAGGGAGCAGTACTTC	CASSRGSREQYF
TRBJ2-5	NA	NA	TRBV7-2	TGTGCCAGCAGCTTATGGGAGGTCAGCCAGGAGACCCAGTACTTC	CASSLWEVSQETQYF
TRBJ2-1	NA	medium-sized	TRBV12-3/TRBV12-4	TGTGCCAGCAGTTCGGGGATTGGCACCCCCAACAATGAGCAGTTCTTC	CASSSGIGTPNNEQFF
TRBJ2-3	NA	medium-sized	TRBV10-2	TGCGCCAGCAGTGAAAGAGCAGGGGAGTCCTCGGATACGCAGTATTTT	CASSERAGESSDTQYF
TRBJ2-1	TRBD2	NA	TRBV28	TGTGCCAGCAGGACTAGCGGAGGGGGTTACAATGAGCAGTTCTTC	CASRTSGGGYNEQFF
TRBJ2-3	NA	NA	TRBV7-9	TGTGCCAGCAGCTTCGGCGGGAACACAGATACGCAGTATTTT	CASSFGGNTDTQYF
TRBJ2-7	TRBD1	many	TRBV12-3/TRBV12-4	TGTGCCAGCAGTCCCGGGACAGGGGTTTACTACGAGCAGTACTTC	CASSPGTGVYYEQYF
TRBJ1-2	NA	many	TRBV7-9	TGTGCCAGCAGCTCCGACAGCCTCTATGGCTACACCTTC	CASSSDSLYGYTF
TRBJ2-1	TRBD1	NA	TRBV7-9	TGTGCCAGCAGCTTAGCGGTCGGGACAGGGCTAAATGAGCAGTTCTTC	CASSLAVGTGLNEQFF
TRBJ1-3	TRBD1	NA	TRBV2	TGTGCCAGCAGTGACGATAGGGACAGTTTTGATGGAAACACCATATATTTT	CASSDDRDSFDGNTIYF
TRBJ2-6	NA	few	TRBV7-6	NA	CARGTGKLWLHLRF
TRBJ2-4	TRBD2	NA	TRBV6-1	TGTGCCAGCACTCGGGGAGGGTTGGTCATTCAGTACTTC	CASTRGGLVIQYF
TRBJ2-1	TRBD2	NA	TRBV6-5	TGTGCCAGCAGTGAAGATGCGGGAGGGCCGGGTGAGCAGTTCTTC	CASSEDAGGPGEQFF
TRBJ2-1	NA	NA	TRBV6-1	TGTGCCAGCAGTGAGCGCTGGGGACAAACAATGGATGAGCAGTTCTTC	CASSERWGQTMDEQFF
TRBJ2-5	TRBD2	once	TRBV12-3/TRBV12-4	TGTGCCAGCAGTTTTACCGGGGCGGGAGGCCAAGAGACCCAGTACTTC	CASSFTGAGGQETQYF